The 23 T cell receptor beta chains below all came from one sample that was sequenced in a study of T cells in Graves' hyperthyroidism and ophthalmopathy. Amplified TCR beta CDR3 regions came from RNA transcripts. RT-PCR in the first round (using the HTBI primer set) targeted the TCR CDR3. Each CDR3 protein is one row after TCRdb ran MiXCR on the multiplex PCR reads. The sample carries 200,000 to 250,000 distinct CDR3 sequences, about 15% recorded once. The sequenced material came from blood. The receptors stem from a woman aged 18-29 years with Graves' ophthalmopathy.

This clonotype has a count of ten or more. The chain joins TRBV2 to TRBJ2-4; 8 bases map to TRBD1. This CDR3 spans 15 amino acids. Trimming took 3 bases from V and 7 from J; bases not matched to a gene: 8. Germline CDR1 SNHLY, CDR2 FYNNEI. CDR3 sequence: CASSDGRGLVNIQYF. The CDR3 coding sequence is TGTGCCAGCAGTGACGGCAGGGGGCTTGTTAACATTCAGTACTTC.

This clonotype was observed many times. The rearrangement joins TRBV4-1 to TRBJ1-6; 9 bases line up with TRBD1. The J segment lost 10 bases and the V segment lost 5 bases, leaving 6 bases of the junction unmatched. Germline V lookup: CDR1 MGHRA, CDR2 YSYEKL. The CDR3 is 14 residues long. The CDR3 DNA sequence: TGCGCCAGCAGCGTGCGGACAGGGGACTCACCCCTCCACTTT. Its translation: CASSVRTGDSPLHF.

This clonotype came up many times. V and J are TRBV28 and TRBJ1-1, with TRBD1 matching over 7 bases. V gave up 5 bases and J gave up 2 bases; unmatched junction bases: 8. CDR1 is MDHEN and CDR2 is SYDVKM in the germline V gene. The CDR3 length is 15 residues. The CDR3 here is CASSPGGHLNTEAFF. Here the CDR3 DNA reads TGTGCCAGCAGTCCAGGGGGACACCTTAACACTGAAGCTTTCTTT. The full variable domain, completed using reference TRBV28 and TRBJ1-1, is DVKVTQSSRYLVKRTGEKVFLECVQDMDHENMFWYRQDPGLGLRLIYFSYDVKMKEKGDIPEGYSVSREKKERFSLILESASTNQTSMYLCASSPGGHLNTEAFFGQGTRLTVV.

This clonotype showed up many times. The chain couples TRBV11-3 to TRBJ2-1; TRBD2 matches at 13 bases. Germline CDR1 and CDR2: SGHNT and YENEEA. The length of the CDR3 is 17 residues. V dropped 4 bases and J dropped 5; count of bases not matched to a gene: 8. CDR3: CASSSGRGLAGNNEQFF. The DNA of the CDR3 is TGTGCCAGCAGCTCTGGGCGGGGACTAGCGGGAAACAATGAGCAGTTCTTC. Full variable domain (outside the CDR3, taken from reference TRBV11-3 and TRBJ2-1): EAGVVQSPRYKIIEKKQPVAFWCNPISGHNTLYWYLQNLGQGPELLIRYENEEAVDDSQLPKDRFSAERLKGVDSTLKIQPAELGDSAVYLCASSSGRGLAGNNEQFFGPGTRLTVL.

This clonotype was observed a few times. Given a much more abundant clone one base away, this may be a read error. This chain's CDR3 is CASSEGGSPLHF. The CDR3 bases are TGTGCCAGCAGTGAAGGGGGGTCACCCCTCCACTTT. The rearrangement links TRBV25-1 to TRBJ1-6; possible D gene TRBD1, 5 bases. This CDR3 contains 12 residues. Deletions cut 2 bases from V and 10 bases from J, with 6 bases between. The germline gives CDR1 MGHDK, CDR2 SYGVNS.

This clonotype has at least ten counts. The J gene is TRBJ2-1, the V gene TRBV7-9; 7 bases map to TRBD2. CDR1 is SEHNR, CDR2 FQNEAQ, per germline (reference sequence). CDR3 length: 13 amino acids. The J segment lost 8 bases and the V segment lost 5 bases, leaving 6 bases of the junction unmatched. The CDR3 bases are TGTGCCAGCAGCGTGGGACTACCGGATGAGCAGTTCTTC. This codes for CASSVGLPDEQFF.

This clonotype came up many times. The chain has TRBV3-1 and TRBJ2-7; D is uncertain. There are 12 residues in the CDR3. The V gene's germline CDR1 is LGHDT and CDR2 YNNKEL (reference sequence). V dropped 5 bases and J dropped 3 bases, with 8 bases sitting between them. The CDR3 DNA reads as TGTGCCAGCAGCGACATCCTCTACGAGCAGTACTTC. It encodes CASSDILYEQYF.

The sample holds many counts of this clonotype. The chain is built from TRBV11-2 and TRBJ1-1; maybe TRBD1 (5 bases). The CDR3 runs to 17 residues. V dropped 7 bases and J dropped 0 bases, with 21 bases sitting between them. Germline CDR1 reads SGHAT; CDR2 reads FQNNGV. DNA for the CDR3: TGTGCCAGCACCTCGGGACGCATAAATATCATGAACACTGAAGCTTTCTTT. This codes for CASTSGRINIMNTEAFF.

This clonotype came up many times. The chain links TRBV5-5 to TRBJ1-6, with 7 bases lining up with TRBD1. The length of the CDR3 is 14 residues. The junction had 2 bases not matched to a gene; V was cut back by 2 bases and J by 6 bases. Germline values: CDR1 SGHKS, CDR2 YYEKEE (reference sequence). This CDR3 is CASSFPGGNSPLHF. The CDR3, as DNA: TGTGCCAGCAGCTTCCCAGGGGGTAATTCACCCCTCCACTTT.

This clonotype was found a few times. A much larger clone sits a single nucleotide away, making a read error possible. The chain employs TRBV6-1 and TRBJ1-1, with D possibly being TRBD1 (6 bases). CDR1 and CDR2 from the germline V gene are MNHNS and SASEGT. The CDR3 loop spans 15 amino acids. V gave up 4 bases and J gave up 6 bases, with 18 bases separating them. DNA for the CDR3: TGTGCCAGCAGTGCTCGGACAAGGGGACACCCTGAAGCTTTCTTT. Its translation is CASSARTRGHPEAFF.

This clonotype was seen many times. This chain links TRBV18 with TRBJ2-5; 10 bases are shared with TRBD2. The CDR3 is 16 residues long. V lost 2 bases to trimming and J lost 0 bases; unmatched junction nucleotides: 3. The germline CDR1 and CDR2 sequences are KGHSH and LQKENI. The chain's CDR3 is CASSPGTSAYQETQYF. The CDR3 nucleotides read TGTGCCAGCTCACCAGGGACTAGCGCGTACCAAGAGACCCAGTACTTC.

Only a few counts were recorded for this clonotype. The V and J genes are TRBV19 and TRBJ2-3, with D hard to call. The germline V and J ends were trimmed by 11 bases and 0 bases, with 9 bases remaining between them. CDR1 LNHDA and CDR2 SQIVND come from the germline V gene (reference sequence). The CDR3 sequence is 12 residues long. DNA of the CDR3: TGTGCCGCCGGTAGCAGCACAGATACGCAGTATTTT. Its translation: CAAGSSTDTQYF.

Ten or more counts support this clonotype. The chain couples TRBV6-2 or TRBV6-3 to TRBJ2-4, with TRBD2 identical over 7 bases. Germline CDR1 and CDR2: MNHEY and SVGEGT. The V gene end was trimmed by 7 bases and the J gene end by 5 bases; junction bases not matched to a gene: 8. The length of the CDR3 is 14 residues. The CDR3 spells CASKLTSVQNIQYF. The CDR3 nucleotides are TGTGCCAGCAAACTTACTAGCGTCCAAAACATTCAGTACTTC.

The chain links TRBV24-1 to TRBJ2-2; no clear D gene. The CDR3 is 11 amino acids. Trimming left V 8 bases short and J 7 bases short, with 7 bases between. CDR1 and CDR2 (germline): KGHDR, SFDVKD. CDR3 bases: TGTGCCACCATCGGGTACGGGGAGCTGTTTTTT. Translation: CATIGYGELFF.

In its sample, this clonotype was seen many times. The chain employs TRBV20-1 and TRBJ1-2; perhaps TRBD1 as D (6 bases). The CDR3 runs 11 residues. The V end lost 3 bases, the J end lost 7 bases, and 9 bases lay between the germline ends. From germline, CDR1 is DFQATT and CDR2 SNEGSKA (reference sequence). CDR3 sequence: CSASPGAGYTF. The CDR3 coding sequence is TGCAGTGCTAGCCCGGGGGCTGGCTACACCTTC.

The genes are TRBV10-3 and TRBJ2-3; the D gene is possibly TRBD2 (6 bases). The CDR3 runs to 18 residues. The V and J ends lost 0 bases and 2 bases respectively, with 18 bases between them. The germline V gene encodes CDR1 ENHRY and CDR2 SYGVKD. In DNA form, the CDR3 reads TGTGCCATCAGTGAGTCGGTCTCGGGGGAGAGGTACACAGATACGCAGTATTTT. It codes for CAISESVSGERYTDTQYF.

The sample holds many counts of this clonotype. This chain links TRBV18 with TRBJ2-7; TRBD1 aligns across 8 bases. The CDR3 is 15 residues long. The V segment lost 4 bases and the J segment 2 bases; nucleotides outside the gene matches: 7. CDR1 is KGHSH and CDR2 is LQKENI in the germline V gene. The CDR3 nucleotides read TGTGCCAGCTCACGCCCCGGGACAGGTACCTACGAGCAGTACTTC. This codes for CASSRPGTGTYEQYF.

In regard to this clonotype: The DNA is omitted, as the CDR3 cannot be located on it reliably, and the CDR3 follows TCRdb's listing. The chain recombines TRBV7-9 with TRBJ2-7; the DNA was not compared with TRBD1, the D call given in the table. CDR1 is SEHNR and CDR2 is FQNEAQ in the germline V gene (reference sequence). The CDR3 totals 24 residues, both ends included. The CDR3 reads CASSRRSGAKNVQYFGAGTYEQYF.

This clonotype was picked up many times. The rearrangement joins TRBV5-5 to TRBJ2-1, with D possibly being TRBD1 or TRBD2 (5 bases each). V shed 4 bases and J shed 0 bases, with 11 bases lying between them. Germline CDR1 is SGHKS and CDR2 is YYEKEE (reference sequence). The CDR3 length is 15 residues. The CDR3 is CASSPWGSSYNEQFF. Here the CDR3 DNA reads TGTGCCAGCAGCCCTTGGGGGAGCTCCTACAATGAGCAGTTCTTC.

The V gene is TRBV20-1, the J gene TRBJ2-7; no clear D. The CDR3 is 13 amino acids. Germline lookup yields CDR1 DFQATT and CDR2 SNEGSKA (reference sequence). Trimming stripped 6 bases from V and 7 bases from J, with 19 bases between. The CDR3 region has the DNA TGCAGTGCCGGTCACCCAAACGAAGGGGAGCAGTACTTC. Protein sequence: CSAGHPNEGEQYF.

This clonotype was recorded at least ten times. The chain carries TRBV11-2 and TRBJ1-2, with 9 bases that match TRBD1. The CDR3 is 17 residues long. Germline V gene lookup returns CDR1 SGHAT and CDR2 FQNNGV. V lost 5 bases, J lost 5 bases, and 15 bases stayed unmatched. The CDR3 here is CASSPAYGDRVEYGYTF. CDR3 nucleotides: TGTGCCAGCAGCCCCGCTTATGGGGACAGGGTCGAGTATGGCTACACCTTC.

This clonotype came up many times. CDR3: CASSLQGLNYGYTF. CDR3 DNA sequence: TGTGCCAGCAGTTTACAGGGGTTGAACTATGGCTACACCTTC. The V call is TRBV12-3 or TRBV12-4, the J call TRBJ1-2, with D perhaps TRBD1 (6 bases). The CDR3 spans 14 residues. V lost 2 bases to trimming and J lost 2 bases, with 9 bases between them.

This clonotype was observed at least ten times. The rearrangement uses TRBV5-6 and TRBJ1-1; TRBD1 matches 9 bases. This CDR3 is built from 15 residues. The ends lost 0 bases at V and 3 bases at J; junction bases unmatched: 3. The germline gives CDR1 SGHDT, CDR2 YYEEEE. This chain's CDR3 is CASSLDRDRDTEAFF. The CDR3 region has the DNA TGTGCCAGCAGCTTGGACCGGGACAGGGACACTGAAGCTTTCTTT.